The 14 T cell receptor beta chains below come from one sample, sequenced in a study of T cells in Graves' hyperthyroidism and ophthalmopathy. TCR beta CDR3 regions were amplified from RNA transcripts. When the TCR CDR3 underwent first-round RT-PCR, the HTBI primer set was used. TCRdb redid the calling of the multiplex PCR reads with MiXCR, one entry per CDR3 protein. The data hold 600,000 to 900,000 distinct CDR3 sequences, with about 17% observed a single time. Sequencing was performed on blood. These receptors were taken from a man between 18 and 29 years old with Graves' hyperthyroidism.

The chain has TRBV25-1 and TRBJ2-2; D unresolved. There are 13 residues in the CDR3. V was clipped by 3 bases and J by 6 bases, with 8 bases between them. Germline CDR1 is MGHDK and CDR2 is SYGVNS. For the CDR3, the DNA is TGTGCCAGCAGTGATTTTAGTGCCGGGGAGCTGTTTTTT. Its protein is CASSDFSAGELFF. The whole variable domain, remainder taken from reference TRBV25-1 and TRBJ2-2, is EADIYQTPRYLVIGTGKKITLECSQTMGHDKMYWYQQDPGMELHLIHYSYGVNSTEKGDLSSESTVSRIRTEHFPLTLESARPSHTSQYLCASSDFSAGELFFGEGSRLTVL.

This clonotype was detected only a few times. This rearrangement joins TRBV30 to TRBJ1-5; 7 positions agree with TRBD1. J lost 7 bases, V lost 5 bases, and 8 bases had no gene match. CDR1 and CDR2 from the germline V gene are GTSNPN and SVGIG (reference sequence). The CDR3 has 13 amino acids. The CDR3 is CAWEQGIRQPQHF. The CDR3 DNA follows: TGTGCCTGGGAACAGGGGATCCGACAGCCCCAGCATTTT. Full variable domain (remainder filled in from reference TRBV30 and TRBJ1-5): SQTIHQWPATLVQPVGSPLSLECTVEGTSNPNLYWYRQAAGRGLQLLFYSVGIGQISSEVPQNLSASRPQDRQFILSSKKLLLSDSGFYLCAWEQGIRQPQHFGDGTRLSIL.

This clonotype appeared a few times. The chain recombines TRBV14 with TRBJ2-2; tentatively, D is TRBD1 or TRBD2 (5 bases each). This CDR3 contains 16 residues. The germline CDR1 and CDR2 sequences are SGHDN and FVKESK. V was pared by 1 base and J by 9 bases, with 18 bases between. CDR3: CASSQGKLDSGRELFF. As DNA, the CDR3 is TGTGCCAGCAGCCAAGGCAAACTAGACAGTGGTCGGGAGCTGTTTTTT.

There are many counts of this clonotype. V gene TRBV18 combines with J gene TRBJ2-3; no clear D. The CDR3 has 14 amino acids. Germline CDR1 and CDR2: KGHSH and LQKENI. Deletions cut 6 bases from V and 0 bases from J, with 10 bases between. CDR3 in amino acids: CASSPKTSTDTQYF. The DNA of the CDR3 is TGTGCCAGCTCCCCGAAGACTAGCACAGATACGCAGTATTTT.

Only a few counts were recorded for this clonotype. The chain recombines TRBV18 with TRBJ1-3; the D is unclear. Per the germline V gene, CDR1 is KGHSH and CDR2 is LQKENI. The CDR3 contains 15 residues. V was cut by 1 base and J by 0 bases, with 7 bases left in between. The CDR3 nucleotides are TGTGCCAGCTCACCACAGGATTACTCTGGAAACACCATATATTTT. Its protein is CASSPQDYSGNTIYF.

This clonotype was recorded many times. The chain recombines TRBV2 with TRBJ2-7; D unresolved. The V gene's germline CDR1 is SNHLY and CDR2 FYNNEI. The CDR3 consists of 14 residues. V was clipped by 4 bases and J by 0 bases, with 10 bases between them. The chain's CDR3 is CASSAHTGSYEQYF. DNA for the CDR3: TGTGCCAGCAGTGCCCACACGGGCTCCTACGAGCAGTACTTC.

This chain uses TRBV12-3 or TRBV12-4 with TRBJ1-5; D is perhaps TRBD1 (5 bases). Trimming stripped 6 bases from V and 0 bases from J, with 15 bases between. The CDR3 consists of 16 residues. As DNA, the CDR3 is TGTGCCAGCAGCGAAACTTACAGGAATAGCAATCAGCCCCAGCATTTT. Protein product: CASSETYRNSNQPQHF.

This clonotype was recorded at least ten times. The CDR3 DNA is TGCAGTGCTAGAGATAGGGCTAGCGGCTACAATGAGCAGTTCTTC. Translating it yields CSARDRASGYNEQFF. The chain recombines TRBV20-1 with TRBJ2-1, with 7 nucleotides matching TRBD2. CDR3 length equals 15 residues. Germline V gives CDR1 DFQATT, CDR2 SNEGSKA (reference sequence). Unmatched junction bases numbered 5, after V lost 0 bases and J lost 3 bases.

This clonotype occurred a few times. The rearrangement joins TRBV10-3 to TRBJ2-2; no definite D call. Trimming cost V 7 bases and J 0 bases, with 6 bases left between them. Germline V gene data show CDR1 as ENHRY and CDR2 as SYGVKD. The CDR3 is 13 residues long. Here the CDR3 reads CAITRANTGELFF. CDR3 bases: TGTGCCATCACCCGCGCGAACACCGGGGAGCTGTTTTTT.

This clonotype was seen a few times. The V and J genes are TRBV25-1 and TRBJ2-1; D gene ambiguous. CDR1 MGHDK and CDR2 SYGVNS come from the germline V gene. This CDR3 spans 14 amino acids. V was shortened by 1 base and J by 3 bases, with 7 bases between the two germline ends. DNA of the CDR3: TGTGCCAGCAGTGAATGGGCAGGCTACAATGAGCAGTTCTTC. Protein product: CASSEWAGYNEQFF.

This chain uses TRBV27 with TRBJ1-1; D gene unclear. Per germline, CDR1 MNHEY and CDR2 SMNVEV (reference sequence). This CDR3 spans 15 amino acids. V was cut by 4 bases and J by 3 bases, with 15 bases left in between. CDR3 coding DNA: TGTGCCAGCAGTTCCGCCGGGAATCAGGACACTGAAGCTTTCTTT. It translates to CASSSAGNQDTEAFF.

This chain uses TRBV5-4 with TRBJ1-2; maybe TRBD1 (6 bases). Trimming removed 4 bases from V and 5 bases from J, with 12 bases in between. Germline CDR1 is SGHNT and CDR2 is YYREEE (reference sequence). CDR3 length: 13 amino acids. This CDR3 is CASSGDRLYGYTF. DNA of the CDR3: TGTGCCAGCAGCGGTGACAGGCTGTATGGCTACACCTTC. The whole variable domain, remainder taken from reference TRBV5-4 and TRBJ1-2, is ETGVTQSPTHLIKTRGQQVTLRCSSQSGHNTVSWYQQALGQGPQFIFQYYREEENGRGNFPPRFSGLQFPNYSSELNVNALELDDSALYLCASSGDRLYGYTFGSGTRLTVV.

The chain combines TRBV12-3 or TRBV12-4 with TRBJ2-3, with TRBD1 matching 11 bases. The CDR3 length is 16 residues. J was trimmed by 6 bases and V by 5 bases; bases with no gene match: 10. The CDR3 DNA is TGTGCCAGCAGTCTAAGGACAGGGGGCAGTTTTGATACGCAGTATTTT. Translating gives CASSLRTGGSFDTQYF.

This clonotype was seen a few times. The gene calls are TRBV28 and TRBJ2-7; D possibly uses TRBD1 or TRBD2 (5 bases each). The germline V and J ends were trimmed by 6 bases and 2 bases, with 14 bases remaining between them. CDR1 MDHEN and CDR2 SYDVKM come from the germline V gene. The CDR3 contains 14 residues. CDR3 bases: TGTGCCAGCAGACCCGGGACCGGGACCTACGAGCAGTACTTC. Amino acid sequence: CASRPGTGTYEQYF. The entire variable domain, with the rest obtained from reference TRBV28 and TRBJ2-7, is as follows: DVKVTQSSRYLVKRTGEKVFLECVQDMDHENMFWYRQDPGLGLRLIYFSYDVKMKEKGDIPEGYSVSREKKERFSLILESASTNQTSMYLCASRPGTGTYEQYFGPGTRLTVT.